What follows are 21 T cell receptor beta chains derived from one specimen sequenced in a study of blood T cell repertoires in COVID-19. Using immunoSEQ multiplex PCR, the repertoire was profiled, and TCRdb retains in-frame clones only, with some absent. The sample includes about 170,000 clones, approximately 86% of them seen just once. The sample comprised peripheral blood. The receptors were sampled from a man over 45 with active or convalescent COVID-19.

The chain uses TRBV7-6 and TRBJ2-1; 11 bases agree with TRBD1. V shed 3 bases and J 0 bases; nucleotides not matched to a gene: 10. CDR1 SGHVS and CDR2 FNYEAQ come from the germline V gene. This CDR3 comprises 19 residues. CDR3: CASSFRTGGYLRSYNEQFF. The CDR3 DNA reads as TGTGCCAGCAGCTTTCGGACAGGGGGCTACCTACGCTCCTACAATGAGCAGTTCTTC.

The V and J genes are TRBV18 and TRBJ2-5, with 8 bases matching TRBD2. The CDR3 sequence is 14 residues long. Per the germline V gene, CDR1 is KGHSH and CDR2 is LQKENI. V gave up 3 bases and J gave up 1 base; unmatched junction bases: 1. The DNA for the CDR3 is TGTGCCAGCTCACCGGGGACTAGCCAAGAGACCCAGTACTTC. It codes for CASSPGTSQETQYF.

The V gene is TRBV12-3 or TRBV12-4, the J gene TRBJ1-6; D not certain. The CDR3 loop spans 13 amino acids. Trimming cost V 6 bases and J 6 bases, with 9 bases left between them. CDR3 DNA sequence: TGTGCCAGCAGCTCCGTGGCTAATTCACCCCTCCACTTT. Protein product: CASSSVANSPLHF.

The V and J genes are TRBV19 and TRBJ1-1; D possibly corresponds to TRBD1 (6 bases). CDR1 and CDR2 (germline): LNHDA, SQIVND (reference sequence). V was trimmed by 6 bases and J by 0 bases, leaving 14 bases between them. The CDR3 runs 15 residues. The CDR3 loop is CASSRQADMNTEAFF. DNA for the CDR3: TGTGCCAGTAGCAGACAGGCGGATATGAACACTGAAGCTTTCTTT.

The table lists this clone with a few counts. V is TRBV4-3 and J is TRBJ1-4; D may be TRBD1 (6 bases). The CDR3 totals 17 residues. Looked up from germline, CDR1 is LGHNA and CDR2 is YSLEER. Trimming took 4 bases from V and 8 from J, leaving 23 bases between them. The CDR3 region is CASSLDHYRVLEEKLFF. DNA for the CDR3: TGCGCCAGCAGCCTAGACCACTACAGGGTATTAGAGGAAAAACTGTTTTTT.

J is TRBJ2-2 and V is TRBV4-3, with 8 bases that match TRBD1. Germline V lookup: CDR1 LGHNA, CDR2 YSLEER. CDR3 size: 15 residues. Trimming cost V 4 bases and J 5 bases; bases outside gene matches: 6. CDR3 in DNA: TGCGCCAGCAGCCCTCAGGGGGCGCGAACCGGGGAGCTGTTTTTT. Its translation: CASSPQGARTGELFF.

The CDR3 here is CASSLVLRSGFYNEQFF. CDR3 nucleotides: TGTGCCAGCAGCTTGGTCCTAAGGAGCGGGTTTTACAATGAGCAGTTCTTC. The chain links TRBV7-6 to TRBJ2-1, with D possibly being TRBD2 (6 bases). V was shortened by 3 bases and J by 4 bases, with 19 bases between the two germline ends. The germline gives CDR1 SGHVS, CDR2 FNYEAQ. CDR3 size: 17 residues.

J is TRBJ1-6 and V is TRBV18, with 11 bases lining up with TRBD1. Germline CDR1 reads KGHSH; CDR2 reads LQKENI. There are 16 residues in the CDR3. V was pared by 5 bases and J by 7 bases, with 7 bases of the junction left unmatched. CDR3 in DNA: TGTGCCAGCTCAGCCCGGGACAGGGGGGGGAATTCACCCCTCCACTTT. Translation gives CASSARDRGGNSPLHF.

The CDR3 region is CASKEAATNEKLFF. CDR3 DNA: TGCGCCAGCAAAGAGGCTGCAACTAATGAAAAACTGTTTTTT. The V gene is TRBV5-1, the J gene TRBJ1-4; D remains unclear. The germline V gene encodes CDR1 SGHRS and CDR2 YFSETQ. CDR3 length: 14 amino acids. Trimming shortened V by 6 bases and J by 0 bases, and 9 bases separated the two germline ends.

J is TRBJ1-5 and V is TRBV3-1 (or the pseudogene TRBV3-2); D is undetermined. Per the germline V gene, CDR1 is LGHDT and CDR2 is YNNKEL (reference sequence). Trimming cost V 1 base and J 0 bases, with 7 bases left between them. This CDR3 is 15 amino acids long. Here the CDR3 reads CASSQGGDSNQPQHF. The CDR3 region has the DNA TGTGCCAGCAGCCAAGGGGGAGATAGCAATCAGCCCCAGCATTTT.

The rearrangement joins TRBV10-3 to TRBJ2-3; D not resolved. Trimming shortened V by 0 bases and J by 6 bases, and 16 bases separated the two germline ends. Per germline, CDR1 ENHRY and CDR2 SYGVKD. The CDR3 covers 16 residues. The DNA of the CDR3 is TGTGCCATCAGTGAGTCCCGGGTTCCGCCCCCCGATACGCAGTATTTT. Translating it yields CAISESRVPPPDTQYF.

This clone was counted between two and nine times. The V and J genes are TRBV25-1 and TRBJ2-2, with D hard to call. Germline assignment: CDR1 MGHDK and CDR2 SYGVNS. V was shortened by 0 bases and J by 2 bases, with 10 bases between the two germline ends. The CDR3 is 16 residues long. The CDR3, as DNA: TGTGCCAGCAGTGAATACGGCAGGTATAACACCGGGGAGCTGTTTTTT. Its translation is CASSEYGRYNTGELFF.

V usage is TRBV12-5 and J usage is TRBJ1-1; possibly TRBD1 for D (5 bases). The CDR3 loop spans 15 amino acids. Germline V gene data show CDR1 as LGHNT and CDR2 as FRNRAP. The V end was cut by 0 bases, the J end by 3 bases, with 11 bases between. The CDR3 sequence: CASGLVGGRDTEAFF. The CDR3 DNA is TGTGCTAGTGGTTTGGTGGGGGGAAGGGACACTGAAGCTTTCTTT.

This rearrangement joins TRBV19 to TRBJ2-7; D is possibly TRBD1 (6 bases). Trimming removed 7 bases at V and 0 bases at J, with 13 bases between. Looked up from germline, CDR1 is LNHDA and CDR2 is SQIVND (reference sequence). The CDR3 contains 14 residues. The CDR3 here is CASTKGDNSYEQYF. Here the CDR3 DNA reads TGTGCCAGTACCAAGGGGGACAACTCCTACGAGCAGTACTTC.

J is TRBJ1-2 and V is TRBV10-3; no reliable D call. Trimming took off 0 bases at V and 8 bases at J, with 10 bases between the two ends. This CDR3 region has 13 residues. The germline CDR1 and CDR2 sequences are ENHRY and SYGVKD. CDR3 amino acids: CAISESTASGYTF. Written as DNA, the CDR3 is TGTGCCATCAGTGAGTCTACAGCTTCGGGCTACACCTTC.

The V and J genes are TRBV27 and TRBJ2-7; D is possibly TRBD2 (6 bases). This CDR3 has 15 residues. The germline V gene encodes CDR1 MNHEY and CDR2 SMNVEV (reference sequence). Trimming removed 2 bases from V and 4 bases from J, with 15 bases in between. This CDR3 is CASSLVGGGLYEQYF. CDR3 DNA: TGTGCCAGCAGTTTAGTGGGGGGTGGGCTTTACGAGCAGTACTTC.

This clone was recorded only once. J is TRBJ2-3 and V is TRBV19; TRBD2 matches 7 bases. The germline V gene has CDR1 LNHDA and CDR2 SQIVND (reference sequence). CDR3 length: 14 residues. J lost 3 bases, V lost 1 base, and 1 base had no gene match. CDR3 protein: CASSIGGGTDTQYF. CDR3 DNA sequence: TGTGCCAGTAGTATAGGGGGGGGGACAGATACGCAGTATTTT.

This clone was seen only a few times. The V and J genes are TRBV21-1 and TRBJ1-6; the DNA was not used to check the table's D call, TRBD1. TRBV21-1 counts as a pseudogene. The CDR3 runs to 16 residues. The CDR3 loop reads CASSTGQTDYNSPLHF. Here the CDR3 DNA reads TGTGCCAGCAGCACGGGACAGACTGATTATAATTCACCCCTCCACTTT.

The sample holds a few counts of this clone. The chain recombines TRBV7-2 with TRBJ1-5; D not resolved. V dropped 6 bases and J dropped 7 bases, with 13 bases sitting between them. The CDR3 spans 13 residues. The V gene's germline CDR1 is SGHTA and CDR2 FQGNSA. As DNA, the CDR3 is TGTGCCAGCAGTAGAGATCGGCGGCAGCCCCAGCATTTT. It is translated as CASSRDRRQPQHF.

V usage is TRBV5-6 and J usage is TRBJ1-3; D possibly corresponds to TRBD1 (5 bases). Trimming cost V 0 bases and J 2 bases, with 6 bases left between them. Germline V gene sequence: CDR1 SGHDT, CDR2 YYEEEE. The CDR3 has 14 amino acids. The CDR3 DNA sequence: TGTGCCAGCAGCTTGGTAGGGGCTGGAAACACCATATATTTT. The encoded protein is CASSLVGAGNTIYF.

The chain uses TRBV15 and TRBJ2-1, with 8 bases identical to TRBD2. CDR1 is LNHNV and CDR2 is YYDKDF in the germline V gene (reference sequence). The CDR3 extends over 14 amino acids. Trimming removed 1 base from V and 7 bases from J; junction bases left unmatched: 3. This chain's CDR3 is CATSRAGGRNEQFF. CDR3 coding DNA: TGTGCCACCAGCAGAGCGGGAGGGAGAAATGAGCAGTTCTTC.